This TCR beta chain was identified during a study of T cell responses to AZD1222 COVID-19 vaccine. Whole-study findings and limits: In a largely white British group with more females than males, clonal diversity was possibly underestimated. At baseline, just 6 or 7 AZD1222 recipients tested seropositive.

Using immunoSEQ multiplex PCR, the repertoire was profiled, and TCRdb retains in-frame clones only, with some absent. The data show tens of thousands of clones, with around 80% seen just once and 20% held by the top ten. As regards this clone: The target antigen is unknown.

The sequencing used peripheral blood, collected on day 0 of MenACWY control vaccination. This sequence originates from an adult in good health.

The CDR3 here is CASSTTRDRAGANVLTF. DNA for the CDR3: TGTGCCAGCAGCACGACCCGGGACAGGGCTGGGGCCAACGTCCTGACTTTC. This chain uses TRBV2 with TRBJ2-6; TRBD1 matches at 9 bases. The CDR3 consists of 17 residues. V was clipped by 6 bases and J by 2 bases; unmatched bases: 8. Germline V gene lookup returns CDR1 SNHLY and CDR2 FYNNEI.